This T cell receptor (beta chain) was recorded in a study of OX40 agonist ivuxolimab in advanced cancers. V was pared by 2 bases and J by 8 bases, with 6 bases of the junction left unmatched. The germline gives CDR1 SGHNT, CDR2 YYREEE (reference sequence). The CDR3 covers 14 residues. TCRdb's table, derived via immunoSEQ multiplex PCR, lists solely in-frame clones and lacks some. Of 15,000 or so clones detected, approximately 82% appear once; the ten largest clones hold around 2.2%. The chain joins TRBV5-4 to TRBJ1-4, with 7 bases fitting TRBD1. This clonotype originated in an adult with an advanced solid tumor such as melanoma, head and neck, liver or kidney cancer. Source: CD4+ or CD8+ T cells sorted from blood, taken in a trial of the OX40 agonist ivuxolimab. CDR3 coding DNA: TGTGCCAGCAGCTTAGACAGGGTAAGGGAAAAACTGTTTTTT. Its protein product is CASSLDRVREKLFF.